The 3 T cell receptor beta chains in this list originate from one sample, sequenced in a study of control samples from healthy donors and cancer patients. TCRdb's copy holds only in-frame clones and misses some; the assay was immunoSEQ multiplex PCR. The sample lists around 190,000 clones, 90% occurring once. Sequencing was performed on blood. The receptor set was obtained from a woman aged 50 to 60 in good health.

This chain uses TRBV19 with TRBJ2-5; 14 bases fit TRBD2. J gave up 2 bases and V 6 bases, and 11 bases lay outside the gene matches. The CDR3 has 18 residues. The germline gives CDR1 LNHDA, CDR2 SQIVND (reference sequence). For the CDR3, the DNA is TGTGCCAGTAGCCGAGGACTAGCGGGGGGAGGTCGGCAAGAGACCCAGTACTTC. Its protein product is CASSRGLAGGGRQETQYF.

V gene TRBV12-3 or TRBV12-4 combines with J gene TRBJ1-1, with D possibly matching TRBD1 (6 bases). The CDR3 is 13 amino acids. Deletions cut 8 bases from V and 3 bases from J, with 13 bases between. The CDR3, as DNA: TGTGCCAGCGGACGGGGGCTGGACACTGAAGCTTTCTTT. This encodes CASGRGLDTEAFF.

This chain uses TRBV27 with TRBJ2-3; D is unclear. Trimming left V 0 bases short and J 4 bases short, with 11 bases between. This CDR3 comprises 15 residues. Germline V gene data show CDR1 as MNHEY and CDR2 as SMNVEV (reference sequence). CDR3 nucleotide sequence: TGTGCCAGCAGTTTATCGGTTAGGACGGCAGATACGCAGTATTTT. Amino acids: CASSLSVRTADTQYF.